Below, one T cell receptor (beta chain) is given with its context. This record comes from a study of blood T cell repertoires in COVID-19. The CDR3 sequence is 11 residues long. Germline V CDR1 and CDR2: DFQATT, SNEGSKA (reference sequence). Trimming pared 5 bases from V and 4 bases from J, leaving 9 bases between. Some clones are missing from TCRdb's copy, which holds only in-frame ones; the method was immunoSEQ multiplex PCR. Among roughly 110,000 clones listed, around 81% were seen once. This TCR was sampled from a human donor in a cohort sampled during active COVID-19. Sequencing was carried out using peripheral blood. The chain is built from TRBV20-1 and TRBJ2-7; the D gene is possibly TRBD2 (5 bases). Written as DNA, the CDR3 is TGCAGTGCTTCCCCGGGGTACGAGCAGTACTTC. Residues: CSASPGYEQYF.